A selection of T cell receptor beta chains follows, all from one sample in a study of CD8 T cells in Susac syndrome. TCRdb redid the calling of the immunoSEQ multiplex PCR reads with MiXCR, one entry per CDR3 protein. The sample includes around 140,000 distinct CDR3 sequences, roughly 80% of them seen just once. The sequenced material came from CD8+ T cells from PBMCs. These receptors were collected from a human donor with multiple sclerosis. Both conserved end residues are part of each CDR3. D genes are given only for firm matches. Only some rows state a clone size, as once, few, many or a class for expanded clones.

D | J | size | V | DNA | CDR3
- | TRBJ2-1 | - | TRBV7-9 | TGTGCCAGCAGCCCAAAGGGCGGCAATGAGCAGTTCTTC | CASSPKGGNEQFF
- | TRBJ2-7 | - | TRBV15 | TGTGCCACCAGCAGTCTACAGGGACTCTTCGGGGACGAGCAGTACTTC | CATSSLQGLFGDEQYF
TRBD2 | TRBJ2-3 | - | TRBV28 | TGTGCCAGCAGTTCCCGCCTCCTGACTAGCGGGGGGGAAGATACGCAGTATTTT | CASSSRLLTSGGEDTQYF
TRBD1 | TRBJ1-2 | - | TRBV30 | TGTGCCTGGAACGATGCAGGGGGCTATGGCTACACCTTC | CAWNDAGGYGYTF
TRBD1 | TRBJ1-2 | - | TRBV11-3 | TGTGCCAGCAGCGCGCCGGGACAGAGCTATGGCTACACCTTC | CASSAPGQSYGYTF
- | TRBJ2-1 | - | TRBV5-1 | TGCGCCAGCAGCTTTGGGGGACCGAGATTCCACAATGAGCAGTTCTTC | CASSFGGPRFHNEQFF
- | TRBJ1-2 | - | TRBV12-3/TRBV12-4 | TGTGCCAGCAGTTTTCGTCAGCCTAACTATGGCTACACCTTC | CASSFRQPNYGYTF
TRBD1 | TRBJ2-1 | - | TRBV7-6 | TGTGCCAGCAGCTCAGGGACAGGGGGCCGGTTTAACAATGAGCAGTTCTTC | CASSSGTGGRFNNEQFF
- | TRBJ2-1 | - | TRBV5-4 | TGTGCCAGCAGCATGCACATCGAGCCCGACAATGAGCAGTTCTTC | CASSMHIEPDNEQFF
- | TRBJ2-3 | - | TRBV4-1 | TGCGCCAGCAGCCAAGAGACGAGCACAGATACGCAGTATTTT | CASSQETSTDTQYF
- | TRBJ1-3 | - | TRBV4-1 | TGCGCCAGCAGCCAAAAACAGGGAGGATCTGGAAACACCATATATTTT | CASSQKQGGSGNTIYF
- | TRBJ2-1 | - | TRBV4-1 | TGCGCCAGCAGCCGGGGGGTCTGGCGGGGACCTTACAATGAGCAGTTCTTC | CASSRGVWRGPYNEQFF
- | TRBJ1-5 | - | TRBV19 | TGTGCCAGTAACCCGGGGTATGGCAATCAGCCCCAGCATTTT | CASNPGYGNQPQHF
TRBD2 | TRBJ2-1 | - | TRBV12-3/TRBV12-4 | TGTGCCAGCAGCTCCCAAGCGGGGGGCCCCTACAATGAGCAGTTCTTC | CASSSQAGGPYNEQFF
- | TRBJ2-1 | once | TRBV28 | TGTGCCAGCAGAATGGCTAGTGAAAACAATGAGCAGTTCTTC | CASRMASENNEQFF
- | TRBJ1-2 | once | TRBV19 | TGTGCCAGTAGTATGGCTGGTAGTCGGGCCTATGGCTACACCTTC | CASSMAGSRAYGYTF